This entry describes one TCR beta chain. The sample originates from a study of cytomegalovirus exposure and HLA in healthy donors. Researchers ran the PCR with 60 Vbeta and 13 Jbeta primers. TCRdb's copy holds only in-frame clones and misses some; the assay was immunoSEQ multiplex PCR. The sample consists of approximately 140,000 clones, 79% of them appearing once. The sample consisted of PBMCs. This TCR came from a female donor in good health and CMV-seronegative.

This chain's CDR3 is CASSPPGGWASYEQYF. CDR3 bases: TGTGCCAGCTCACCACCGGGTGGGTGGGCTTCCTACGAGCAGTACTTC. The chain links TRBV18 to TRBJ2-7, with D uncertain. With 0 bases removed from V and 1 base from J, the gap between germline ends came to 13 bases. The CDR3 spans 16 residues. The V gene's germline CDR1 is KGHSH and CDR2 LQKENI.